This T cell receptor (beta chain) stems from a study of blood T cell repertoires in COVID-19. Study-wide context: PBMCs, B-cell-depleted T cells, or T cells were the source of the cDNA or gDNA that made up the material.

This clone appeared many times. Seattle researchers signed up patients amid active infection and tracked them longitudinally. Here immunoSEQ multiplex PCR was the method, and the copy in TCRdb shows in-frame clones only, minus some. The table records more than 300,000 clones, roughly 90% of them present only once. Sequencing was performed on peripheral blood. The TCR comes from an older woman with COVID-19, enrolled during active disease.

The CDR3 loop reads CASRPTTGHTEAFF. The DNA of the CDR3 is TGCGCCAGCAGACCCACCACAGGGCACACTGAAGCTTTCTTT. The chain links TRBV5-1 to TRBJ1-1; maybe TRBD1 (6 bases). This CDR3 is built from 14 residues. V lost 5 bases and J 3 bases, leaving 14 bases between the germline ends. CDR1 is SGHRS, CDR2 YFSETQ, per germline.